This is a list of T cell receptor beta chains from one sample in a study of neoadjuvant nivolumab and ipilimumab in lung cancer. TCRdb's copy holds only in-frame clones and misses some; the assay was immunoSEQ multiplex PCR. The sample has about 5,300 clones, 90% to 95% seen once. Specimen: blood, collected after neoadjuvant nivolumab, alone or with ipilimumab, at or shortly before surgery. The receptors come from an adult with non-small cell lung cancer. Some clones in this sample may be carry-over from other donors' samples. Each CDR3 is given with its conserved first and last residue. D genes are given only for firm matches. Clone size appears in some rows only: once, few, many, or a class for an expanded clone.

>TRBV6-5|NA|TRBJ2-5|NA|13
TGTGCCAGCAGTTCACAGTCCCAAGAGACCCAGTACTTC
CASSSQSQETQYF
>TRBV5-1|TRBD2|TRBJ2-3|NA|14
TGCGCCAGCGGCGCTAGCGGGAGTGTAGATACGCAGTATTTT
CASGASGSVDTQYF
>TRBV10-2|NA|TRBJ2-4|NA|14
TGCGCCAGCAGTGGGACAGTTGGTAGAAACATTCAGTACTTC
CASSGTVGRNIQYF
>TRBV27|NA|TRBJ1-5|NA|15
TGTGCCAGCAAAGTAGGTCAAGGGTCAGGGCAGCCCCAGCATTTT
CASKVGQGSGQPQHF
>TRBV5-6|NA|TRBJ1-1|NA|14
TGTGCCAGCAGCTTTAGCAGGTACGGCACTGAAGCTTTCTTT
CASSFSRYGTEAFF
>TRBV7-2|NA|TRBJ2-7|few|12
TGTGCCAGCAGCTTAGACCTGTACGAGCAGTACTTC
CASSLDLYEQYF
>TRBV10-2|NA|TRBJ1-5|NA|17
TGCGCCAGCAGTGAGTCGTTAAGGGGCAGGGGCAATCAGCCCCAGCATTTT
CASSESLRGRGNQPQHF
>TRBV10-2|NA|TRBJ1-1|NA|20
TGCGCCAGCAGTGATTGGAACAGTGCATTTAGTACCCTAAGCGGCACTGAAGCTTTCTTT
CASSDWNSAFSTLSGTEAFF
>TRBV7-9|TRBD1|TRBJ1-4|NA|15
TGTGCCAGCAGCTTAGGGACAGGGAATCAAGAAAAACTGTTTTTT
CASSLGTGNQEKLFF
>TRBV6-4|TRBD1|TRBJ2-3|few|14
TGTGCCAGCAGTGCCGGGACAGGGGGAGATACGCAGTATTTT
CASSAGTGGDTQYF
>TRBV25-1|TRBD1|TRBJ2-5|NA|15
TGTGCCAGCAGTGGACCGGGACAGGGGTTGGAGACCCAGTACTTC
CASSGPGQGLETQYF
>TRBV5-4|NA|TRBJ2-7|NA|16
TGTGCCAGCAGCTCCGGGAGTAAACTAGGCTTAGGCGAGCAGTACTTC
CASSSGSKLGLGEQYF
>TRBV7-8|NA|TRBJ2-1|NA|15
TGTGCCAGCAGCGTCCACCGGGACTTTTACAATGAGCAGTTCTTC
CASSVHRDFYNEQFF
>TRBV11-1|TRBD2|TRBJ2-7|NA|14
TGTGCCAGCAGCTTGGGGACTAGCCGTTACGAGCAGTACTTC
CASSLGTSRYEQYF
>TRBV14|TRBD1|TRBJ2-7|NA|16
TGTGCCAGCAGCCAAGCCTACAGGGGGAATTTCTACGAGCAGTACTTC
CASSQAYRGNFYEQYF
>TRBV5-1|TRBD1|TRBJ2-3|NA|15
TGCGCCAGCAGTTCCACAGGGGACCGGACAGATACGCAGTATTTT
CASSSTGDRTDTQYF
>TRBV7-1|NA|TRBJ2-7|NA|12
TGTGCGGTGGCGGGAAGTTGGTACGAGCAGTACTTC
CAVAGSWYEQYF
>TRBV7-9|TRBD2|TRBJ2-7|few|14
TGTGCCAGCAGCTTTGGTAGCGGGAGCCCCGAGCAGTACTTC
CASSFGSGSPEQYF
>TRBV7-3|NA|TRBJ2-1|few|15
TGTGCCAGCAGCCAAGGACTGCACTCCTACAATGAGCAGTTCTTC
CASSQGLHSYNEQFF
>TRBV6-4|TRBD1|TRBJ2-6|NA|16
TGTGCCAGCAGTCCCGGGACAGGGACTGGGGCCAACGTCCTGACTTTC
CASSPGTGTGANVLTF
>TRBV7-3|NA|TRBJ1-1|NA|13
TGTGCCAGCAGCTTAGGGGGCAGAACTGAAGCTTTCTTT
CASSLGGRTEAFF
>TRBV7-9|NA|TRBJ2-2|NA|12
TGTGCCAGCAGCTATAACACCGGGGAGCTGTTTTTT
CASSYNTGELFF
>TRBV5-1|NA|TRBJ2-3|NA|16
TGCGCCAGCAGCTTGGTGGGGGGCCGCAGCACAGATACGCAGTATTTT
CASSLVGGRSTDTQYF
>TRBV11-2|TRBD1|TRBJ2-7|NA|16
TGTGCCAGCAGCTTAGATCTGGGACAGGGGGTCCACGAGCAGTACTTC
CASSLDLGQGVHEQYF
>TRBV18|NA|TRBJ1-3|NA|18
TGTGCCAGCTCACCACCGTACGAATTACTGCGCTCTGGAAACACCATATATTTT
CASSPPYELLRSGNTIYF
>TRBV7-9|TRBD1|TRBJ1-1|NA|15
TGTGCCAGCAGCTTCGGAACAGGGGCAGACACTGAAGCTTTCTTT
CASSFGTGADTEAFF
>TRBV29-1|TRBD2|TRBJ2-2|once|17
TGCAGCGTAGGTTCGCGACTAGCGGGAGTCGGGGGCGGGGAGCTGTTTTTT
CSVGSRLAGVGGGELFF
>TRBV5-1|NA|TRBJ2-5|NA|13
TGCGCCAGCAGTATGTCGAGGGAAGAGACCCAGTACTTC
CASSMSREETQYF
>TRBV7-2|NA|TRBJ2-3|NA|14
TGTGCCAGCAGTGCCCGGGGGTTCACAGATACGCAGTATTTT
CASSARGFTDTQYF
>TRBV7-2|TRBD1|TRBJ1-2|NA|13
TGTGCCAGCAGCGTGGACAGGGCGTATGGCTACACCTTC
CASSVDRAYGYTF
>TRBV11-3|TRBD2|TRBJ2-3|once|18
TGTGCCAGCAGCCGGGGACTAGCGGGAGGTACCCCCAGGGATACGCAGTATTTT
CASSRGLAGGTPRDTQYF
>TRBV10-2|NA|TRBJ2-5|NA|14
TGCGCCAGCAGTCTCGGAGGGCCAAGAGAGACCCAGTACTTC
CASSLGGPRETQYF
>TRBV7-2|TRBD2|TRBJ2-1|NA|17
TGTGCCAGCAGCTTGGGACTAGCGGGAGGGGGAGAGGATGAGCAGTTCTTC
CASSLGLAGGGEDEQFF
>TRBV15|NA|TRBJ1-5|NA|14
TGTGCCACCGGCAGAGATTTGGAGGATCAGCCCCAGCATTTT
CATGRDLEDQPQHF
>TRBV2|NA|TRBJ1-2|few|13
TGTGCCAGCAGTGACGACCTAACCCATGGCTACACCTTC
CASSDDLTHGYTF
>TRBV19|TRBD1|TRBJ2-5|NA|15
TGTGCCAGTAGCGGTGGGACAGGGAGGCAAGAGACCCAGTACTTC
CASSGGTGRQETQYF
>TRBV7-9|NA|TRBJ2-7|NA|13
TGTGCCAGCAGCCAGTTAGGAGCGGGCGAGCAGTACTTC
CASSQLGAGEQYF
>TRBV19|TRBD2|TRBJ2-1|NA|16
TGTGCCAGTAGTCTCCCCGGGGCGGGAGGGGGAAATGAGCAGTTCTTC
CASSLPGAGGGNEQFF
>TRBV5-4|NA|TRBJ2-6|NA|19
TGTGCCAGCAGAACTGGGGCAGGGACCCCTTACTCTGGGGCCAACGTCCTGACTTTC
CASRTGAGTPYSGANVLTF
>TRBV7-3|TRBD2|TRBJ2-3|NA|18
TGTGCCAGCAGCTTGGGGCTAGCGGAGATGGGGGGCACAGATACGCAGTATTTT
CASSLGLAEMGGTDTQYF
>TRBV7-9|NA|TRBJ1-2|large|13
TGTGCCAGCAGCGCACTCCGGGTCCGTGGCTACACCTTC
CASSALRVRGYTF
>TRBV29-1|NA|TRBJ2-2|once|11
TGCAGCGTTGACGGCACCGGGGAGCTGTTTTTT
CSVDGTGELFF
>TRBV30|NA|TRBJ2-1|NA|17
TGTGCCTGGAGTGTGGGGCCCCAACGACATCTGATCAATGAGCAGTTCTTC
CAWSVGPQRHLINEQFF
>TRBV7-9|NA|TRBJ1-2|once|14
TGTGCCAGCAGCTTAAGGGGGGTGAGGGATGGCTACACCTTC
CASSLRGVRDGYTF
>TRBV29-1|TRBD1|TRBJ2-7|NA|13
TGCAGCGTCGGACAGGGACCCATCTACGAGCAGTACTTC
CSVGQGPIYEQYF
>TRBV30|NA|TRBJ2-3|NA|15
TGTGCCTGGAGTGAGCTGAGGAGGGGGCGCGGTACGCAGTATTTT
CAWSELRRGRGTQYF
>TRBV18|NA|TRBJ2-7|once|14
TGTGCCAGCTCCCCCGGACCCCAGCTCTACGGGCAGTACTTC
CASSPGPQLYGQYF
>TRBV25-1|NA|TRBJ2-3|NA|15
TGTGCCAGCAGTGATCCAGCTCGGCAGCCAGATACGCAGTATTTT
CASSDPARQPDTQYF
>TRBV11-3|NA|TRBJ2-1|NA|11
TGTGCCAGCGCACGAGGGAATGAGCAGTTCTTC
CASARGNEQFF
>TRBV15|TRBD1|TRBJ1-5|once|19
TGTGCCACCAGCCCCCAGGGGTCCCGAGGGGTAGGGGGCGGACAGCCCCAGCATTTT
CATSPQGSRGVGGGQPQHF
>TRBV6-5|NA|TRBJ1-1|once|12
TGTGCCAGCAGCGACAGACTCACTGAAGCTTTCTTT
CASSDRLTEAFF
>TRBV7-9|TRBD2|TRBJ2-3|few|13
TGTGCCAGCAGCTCAAGACTAGCGGATACGCAGTATTTT
CASSSRLADTQYF
>TRBV11-2|NA|TRBJ2-2|NA|15
TGTGCCAGCAGCTTTAAAACCTCGAACACCGGGGAGCTGTTTTTT
CASSFKTSNTGELFF
>TRBV4-2|NA|TRBJ2-3|NA|15
TGTGCCAGCAGCCAAGATGGGAACTCGAGAGATACGCAGTATTTT
CASSQDGNSRDTQYF
>TRBV6-5|TRBD1|TRBJ1-1|NA|13
TGTGCCAGCAGTTCGGACAGGGTCACTGAAGCTTTCTTT
CASSSDRVTEAFF
>TRBV2|NA|TRBJ1-3|NA|15
TGTGCCAGCAGTGTTGACGGGGGCTCTGGAAACACCATATATTTT
CASSVDGGSGNTIYF
>TRBV6-5|TRBD1|TRBJ2-7|NA|15
TGTGCCAGCAGTTCGGGACAGGGAGCCGGCTACGAGCAGTACTTC
CASSSGQGAGYEQYF